The rows below give T cell receptor beta chains drawn from one sample of a study of T cell responses to AZD1222 COVID-19 vaccine. Assay used: immunoSEQ multiplex PCR; TCRdb lists only in-frame clones, some missing. This sample has 130,000 or so clones, with 75% to 90% found just once. The sequencing used peripheral blood, collected on day 0 of AZD1222 vaccination. The receptors here all came from an adult in good health. Both conserved end residues are part of each CDR3.

CDR3	V	J
CASSVGESPFRTDTQYF	TRBV9	TRBJ2-3
CASSLLFAGGHNEQFF	TRBV5-1	TRBJ2-1
CASSDSRVVNQPQHF	TRBV2	TRBJ1-5
CASSQGTSGSYEQYF	TRBV3-1/TRBV3-2	TRBJ2-7
CASSYYPGQPQHF	TRBV6-5	TRBJ1-5
CASSQGQGPNEQYF	TRBV3-1/TRBV3-2	TRBJ2-7
CASSLDPQSSFYGYTF	TRBV7-2	TRBJ1-2
CASSGGREVSYEQYF	TRBV6-4	TRBJ2-7
CASSPGGFQTGYTF	TRBV5-4	TRBJ1-2
CASRPRTSGGRYNEQFF	TRBV11-2	TRBJ2-1
CASSSPPRGLYNEQFF	TRBV7-9	TRBJ2-1
CASSQDPGLAAYTQYF	TRBV4-3	TRBJ2-3
CASGGRQGSQETQYF	TRBV7-8	TRBJ2-5
CASSLIGVGDYGYTF	TRBV28	TRBJ1-2
CASSERHRGGNTIYF	TRBV2	TRBJ1-3
CASSGEQGGTQYF	TRBV2	TRBJ2-5
CASSLDPFSETQYF	TRBV11-2	TRBJ2-5
CASSYGRGGEKLFF	TRBV6-5	TRBJ1-4
CASSSGRLGNQPQHF	TRBV28	TRBJ1-5
CASSLRASWHQPQHF	TRBV5-8	TRBJ1-5
CASSLDRPLPEQFF	TRBV11-2	TRBJ2-1
CASSGLTGGSGNTIYF	TRBV28	TRBJ1-3
CASSSPGHYEQYF	TRBV7-8	TRBJ2-7
CASSAAGNYGYTF	TRBV9	TRBJ1-2
CASTPRGVLNTEAFF	TRBV2	TRBJ1-1
CASNRGPGELFF	TRBV14	TRBJ2-2
CSVRGRAYNEQFF	TRBV29-1	TRBJ2-1
CASSSRGRRVPSTDTQYF	TRBV13	TRBJ2-3
CASSHGPTNSPLHF	TRBV16	TRBJ1-6
CASSSLAGPYNEQFF	TRBV7-9	TRBJ2-1
CASSKSLGISSYNSPLHF	TRBV21-1	TRBJ1-6
CASSPLNSLRGYGYTF	TRBV19	TRBJ1-2
CAWSVGGTGKKQYF	TRBV30	TRBJ2-7
CASSLGSEQYF	TRBV10-2	TRBJ2-7
CASSYSRGTEAFF	TRBV6-5	TRBJ1-1
CASSYSPGGENIQYF	TRBV6-5	TRBJ2-4
CASGRQGQVNGYTF	TRBV28	TRBJ1-2
CASSPTGGLTYEQYF	TRBV9	TRBJ2-7
CASSWDGRNLPGANVLTF	TRBV7-9	TRBJ2-6